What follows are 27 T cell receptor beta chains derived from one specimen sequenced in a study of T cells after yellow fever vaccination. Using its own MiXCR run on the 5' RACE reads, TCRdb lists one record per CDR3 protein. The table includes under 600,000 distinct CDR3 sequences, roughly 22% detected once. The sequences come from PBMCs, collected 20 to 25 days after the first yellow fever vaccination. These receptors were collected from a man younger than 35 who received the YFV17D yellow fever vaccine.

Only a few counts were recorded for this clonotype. The CDR3 DNA follows: TGTGCCAGCAGCCCGGGGCCCTACGAGCAGTACTTC. Translated: CASSPGPYEQYF. The chain links TRBV7-9 to TRBJ2-7; D tentatively fits TRBD1 or TRBD2 (5 bases each). Germline CDR1 SEHNR, CDR2 FQNEAQ (reference sequence). CDR3 length: 12 amino acids. V lost 5 bases and J lost 2, with 7 bases in between.

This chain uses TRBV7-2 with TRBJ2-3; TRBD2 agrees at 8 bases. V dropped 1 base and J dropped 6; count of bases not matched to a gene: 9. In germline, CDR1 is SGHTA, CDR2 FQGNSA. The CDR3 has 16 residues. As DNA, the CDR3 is TGTGCCAGCAGCTTAGAGTGGCGGGGGGCCGGGGATACGCAGTATTTT. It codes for CASSLEWRGAGDTQYF.

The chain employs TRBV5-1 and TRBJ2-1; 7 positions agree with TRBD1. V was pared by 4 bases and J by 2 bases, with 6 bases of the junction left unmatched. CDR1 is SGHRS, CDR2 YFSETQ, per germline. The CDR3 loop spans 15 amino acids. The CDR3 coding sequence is TGCGCCAGCAGCCGGGACAGCCCGACCTACAATGAGCAGTTCTTC. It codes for CASSRDSPTYNEQFF.

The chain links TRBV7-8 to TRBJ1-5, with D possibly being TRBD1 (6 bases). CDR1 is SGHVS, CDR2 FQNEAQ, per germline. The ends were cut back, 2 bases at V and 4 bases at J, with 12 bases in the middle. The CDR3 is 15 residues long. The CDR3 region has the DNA TGTGCCAGCAGCTTAAGCAGGGGTAGGAATCAGCCCCAGCATTTT. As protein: CASSLSRGRNQPQHF.

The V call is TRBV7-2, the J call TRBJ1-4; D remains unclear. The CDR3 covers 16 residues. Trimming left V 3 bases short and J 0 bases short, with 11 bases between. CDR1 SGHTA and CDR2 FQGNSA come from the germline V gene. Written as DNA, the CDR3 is TGTGCCAGCAGCTTCAGTCTCGCTTCAACTAATGAAAAACTGTTTTTT. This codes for CASSFSLASTNEKLFF.

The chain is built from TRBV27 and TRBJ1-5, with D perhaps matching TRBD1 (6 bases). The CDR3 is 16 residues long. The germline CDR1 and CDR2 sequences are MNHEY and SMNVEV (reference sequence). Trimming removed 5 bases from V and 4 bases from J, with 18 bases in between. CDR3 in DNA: TGTGCCAGCAGTCCTGTCCCGACAGGAGGGAATCAGCCCCAGCATTTT. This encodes CASSPVPTGGNQPQHF.

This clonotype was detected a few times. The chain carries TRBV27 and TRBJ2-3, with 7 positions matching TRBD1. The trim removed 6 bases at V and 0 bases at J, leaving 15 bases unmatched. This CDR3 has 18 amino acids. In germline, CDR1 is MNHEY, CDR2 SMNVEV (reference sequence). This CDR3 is CASSFRTGLLSSTDTQYF. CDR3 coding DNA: TGTGCCAGCAGCTTTCGGACAGGCCTTCTATCTAGCACAGATACGCAGTATTTT.

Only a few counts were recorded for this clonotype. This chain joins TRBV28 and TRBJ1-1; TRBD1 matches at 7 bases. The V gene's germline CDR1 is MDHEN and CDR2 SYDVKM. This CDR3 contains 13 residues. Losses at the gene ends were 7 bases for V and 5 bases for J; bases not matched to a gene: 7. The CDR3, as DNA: TGTGCCAGCATGGAGGGGGCAGTGACTGAAGCTTTCTTT. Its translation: CASMEGAVTEAFF.

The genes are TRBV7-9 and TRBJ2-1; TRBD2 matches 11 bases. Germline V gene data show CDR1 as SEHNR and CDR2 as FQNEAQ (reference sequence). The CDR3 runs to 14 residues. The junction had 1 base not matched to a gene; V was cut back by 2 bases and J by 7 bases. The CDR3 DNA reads TGTGCCAGCAGCTTAATAGCGGGGGGGAATGAGCAGTTCTTC. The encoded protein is CASSLIAGGNEQFF.

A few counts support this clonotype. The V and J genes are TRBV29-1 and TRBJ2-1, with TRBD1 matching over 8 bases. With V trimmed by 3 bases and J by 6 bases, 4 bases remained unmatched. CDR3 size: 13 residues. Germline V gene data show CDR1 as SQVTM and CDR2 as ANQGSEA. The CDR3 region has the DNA TGCAGCGTTGAGACAGGGGATACCAATGAGCAGTTCTTC. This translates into CSVETGDTNEQFF.

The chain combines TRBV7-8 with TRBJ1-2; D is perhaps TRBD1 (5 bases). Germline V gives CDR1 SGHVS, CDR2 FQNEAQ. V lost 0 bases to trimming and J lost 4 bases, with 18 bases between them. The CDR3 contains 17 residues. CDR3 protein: CASSLALWGPGLYGYTF. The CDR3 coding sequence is TGTGCCAGCAGCTTAGCGCTGTGGGGACCGGGCCTCTATGGCTACACCTTC.

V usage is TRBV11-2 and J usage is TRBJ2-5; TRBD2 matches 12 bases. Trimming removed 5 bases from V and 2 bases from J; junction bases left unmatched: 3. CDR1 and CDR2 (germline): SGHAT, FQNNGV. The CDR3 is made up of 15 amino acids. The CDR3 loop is CASSPTSGGQETQYF. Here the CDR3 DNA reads TGTGCCAGCAGCCCGACTAGCGGGGGACAAGAGACCCAGTACTTC.

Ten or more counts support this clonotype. The CDR3 loop reads CASSRGGKYNEQFF. CDR3 nucleotide sequence: TGTGCCAGCAGCCGGGGGGGCAAATACAATGAGCAGTTCTTC. This chain connects TRBV9 to TRBJ2-1; 8 bases fit TRBD2. Germline values: CDR1 SGDLS, CDR2 YYNGEE. J gave up 4 bases and V 4 bases, and 4 bases lay outside the gene matches. The length of the CDR3 is 14 residues.

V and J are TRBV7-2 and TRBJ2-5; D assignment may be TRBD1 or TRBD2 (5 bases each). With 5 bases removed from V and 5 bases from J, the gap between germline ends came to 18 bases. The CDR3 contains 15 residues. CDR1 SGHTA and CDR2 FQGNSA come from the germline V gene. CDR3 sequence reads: CASSRGTPEVETQYF. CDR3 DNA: TGTGCCAGCAGCCGAGGGACCCCTGAGGTGGAGACCCAGTACTTC.

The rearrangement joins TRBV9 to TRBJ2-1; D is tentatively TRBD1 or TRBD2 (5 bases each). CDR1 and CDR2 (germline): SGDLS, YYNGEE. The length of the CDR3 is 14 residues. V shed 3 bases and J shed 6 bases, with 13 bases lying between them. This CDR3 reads CASSERGLGNEQFF. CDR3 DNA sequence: TGTGCCAGCAGCGAGAGGGGTCTTGGCAATGAGCAGTTCTTC.

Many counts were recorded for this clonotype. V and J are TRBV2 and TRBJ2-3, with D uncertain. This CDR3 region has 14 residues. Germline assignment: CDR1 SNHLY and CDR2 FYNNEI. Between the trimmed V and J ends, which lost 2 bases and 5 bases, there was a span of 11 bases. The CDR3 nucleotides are TGTGCCAGCAGTGAACTAGACGGAATAGATACGCAGTATTTT. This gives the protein CASSELDGIDTQYF.

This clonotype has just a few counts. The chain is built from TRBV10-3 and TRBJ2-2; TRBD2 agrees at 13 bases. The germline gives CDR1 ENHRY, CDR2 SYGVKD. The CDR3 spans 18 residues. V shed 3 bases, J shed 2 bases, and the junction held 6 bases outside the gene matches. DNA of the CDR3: TGTGCCATCAGTGACTGGACTAGCGGGGGCCGTAACACCGGGGAGCTGTTTTTT. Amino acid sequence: CAISDWTSGGRNTGELFF.

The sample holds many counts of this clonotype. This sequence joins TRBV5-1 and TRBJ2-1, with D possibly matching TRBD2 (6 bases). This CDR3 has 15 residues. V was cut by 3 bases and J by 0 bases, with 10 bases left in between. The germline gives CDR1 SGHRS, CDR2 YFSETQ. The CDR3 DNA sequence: TGCGCCAGCAGCTATTCCGGGAGCTCCTACAATGAGCAGTTCTTC. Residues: CASSYSGSSYNEQFF.

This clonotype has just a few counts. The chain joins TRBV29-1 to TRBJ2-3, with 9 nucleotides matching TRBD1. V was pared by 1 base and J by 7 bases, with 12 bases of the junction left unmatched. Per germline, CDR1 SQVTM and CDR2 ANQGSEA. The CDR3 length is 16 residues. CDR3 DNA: TGCAGCGTTGAAGGGGCATCGACAGGGGGATGGTATACGCAGTATTTT. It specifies CSVEGASTGGWYTQYF.

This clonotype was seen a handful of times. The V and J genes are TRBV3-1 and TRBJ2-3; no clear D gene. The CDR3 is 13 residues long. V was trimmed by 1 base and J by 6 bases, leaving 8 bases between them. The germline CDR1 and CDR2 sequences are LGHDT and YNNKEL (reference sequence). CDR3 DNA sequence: TGTGCCAGCAGCCAAGGGTTACTGGATACGCAGTATTTT. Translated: CASSQGLLDTQYF.

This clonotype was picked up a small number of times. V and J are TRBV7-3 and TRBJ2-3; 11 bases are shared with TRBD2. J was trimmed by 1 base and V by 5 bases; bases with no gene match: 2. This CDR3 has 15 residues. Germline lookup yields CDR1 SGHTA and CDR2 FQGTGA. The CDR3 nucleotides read TGTGCCAGCAGCGTTAGCGGGGGGGGCACAGATACGCAGTATTTT. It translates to CASSVSGGGTDTQYF.

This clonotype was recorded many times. CDR3 amino acids: CASSYRGSGADSYEQYF. CDR3 DNA: TGTGCCAGCAGTTACCGGGGCAGTGGCGCTGATTCCTACGAGCAGTACTTC. V is TRBV6-5 and J is TRBJ2-7; perhaps D is TRBD1 or TRBD2 (5 bases each). Germline V gene data show CDR1 as MNHEY and CDR2 as SVGAGI. Trimming stripped 2 bases from V and 1 base from J, with 18 bases between. There are 17 residues in the CDR3.

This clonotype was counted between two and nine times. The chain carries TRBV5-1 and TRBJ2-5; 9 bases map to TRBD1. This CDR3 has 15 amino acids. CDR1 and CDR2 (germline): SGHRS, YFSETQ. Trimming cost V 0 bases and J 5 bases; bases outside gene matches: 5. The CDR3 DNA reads TGCGCCAGCAGCTTGGCCGGGACAGGGCTGGAGACCCAGTACTTC. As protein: CASSLAGTGLETQYF.

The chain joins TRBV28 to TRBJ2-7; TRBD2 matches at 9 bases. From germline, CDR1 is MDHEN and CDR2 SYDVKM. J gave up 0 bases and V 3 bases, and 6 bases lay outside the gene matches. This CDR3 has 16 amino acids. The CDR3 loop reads CASSLTAGGPSYEQYV. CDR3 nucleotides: TGTGCCAGCAGTTTGACGGCGGGGGGGCCCTCCTACGAGCAGTACGTC.

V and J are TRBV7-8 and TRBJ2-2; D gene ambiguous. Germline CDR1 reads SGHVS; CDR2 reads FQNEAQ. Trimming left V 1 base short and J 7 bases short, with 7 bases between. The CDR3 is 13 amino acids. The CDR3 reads CASSLVGYGELFF. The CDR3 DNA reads TGTGCCAGCAGCTTAGTTGGGTACGGGGAGCTGTTTTTT.

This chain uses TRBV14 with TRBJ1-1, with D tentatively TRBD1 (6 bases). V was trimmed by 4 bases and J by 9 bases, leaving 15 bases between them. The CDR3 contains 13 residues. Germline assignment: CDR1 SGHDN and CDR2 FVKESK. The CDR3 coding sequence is TGTGCCAGCAGCCGAAACAGGGCGCCACAAGCTTTCTTT. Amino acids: CASSRNRAPQAFF.

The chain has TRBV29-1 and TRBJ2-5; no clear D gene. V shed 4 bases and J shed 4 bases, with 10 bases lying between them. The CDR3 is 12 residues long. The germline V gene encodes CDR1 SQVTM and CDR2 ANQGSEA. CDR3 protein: CSVGVTSETQYF. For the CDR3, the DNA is TGCAGCGTTGGAGTCACTTCAGAGACCCAGTACTTC.